This T cell receptor (beta chain) emerged from a study of response to subunit inactivated influenza vaccine. Study-level findings and limits: Each seasonal flu vaccination may recruit only limited new T cells, authors suggested.

The CDR3 is made up of 12 amino acids. V lost 5 bases and J 5 bases, leaving 9 bases between the germline ends. The V gene's germline CDR1 is GTSNPN and CDR2 SVGIG (reference sequence). TCRdb fed the RT-PCR reads into MiXCR, producing one record per CDR3 protein. Of some 520,000 distinct CDR3 sequences in the sample, about 15% are singletons; the top ten hold approximately 3%. This clonotype appeared a few times. Its antigen is not identified. The sample in question was CD4+ T cells sorted from PBMCs, obtained 23 months after vaccination. The TCR originated in a man in his fifties or sixties who received an inactivated influenza vaccine. The chain has TRBV30 and TRBJ2-2; tentative D call: TRBD2 (6 bases). CDR3 nucleotides: TGTGCCTGGGACGGGGGAACCGGGGAGCTGTTTTTT. It translates to CAWDGGTGELFF.